This T cell receptor (beta chain) is drawn from a study of OX40 agonist ivuxolimab in advanced cancers. Study as a whole: Patients received ivuxolimab, an agonistic anti-OX40 (CD134) antibody.

Points on this clone: Its antigen is as yet unknown.

Broader study findings: CD4+ and CD8+ blood T cells expanded clonally by week 6 at 0.1 to 3.0 mg/kg.

The table came from immunoSEQ multiplex PCR; TCRdb's copy has only in-frame clones and leaves some out. The sample contains about 60,000 clones, 93% of which appear only once. Anyone with autoimmune disease history or systemic immunosuppression was excluded. Per the germline V gene, CDR1 is LNHDA and CDR2 is SQIVND (reference sequence). CDR3 size: 15 residues. Trimming removed 4 bases from V and 7 bases from J, with 17 bases in between. The material sequenced was CD4+ or CD8+ T cells sorted from blood, taken in a trial of the OX40 agonist ivuxolimab. The chain joins TRBV19 to TRBJ1-5; tentatively, D is TRBD1 (5 bases). This receptor was identified in an adult with an advanced solid tumor such as melanoma, head and neck, liver or kidney cancer. The CDR3 bases are TGTGCCAGTAGTACCAGCGGGGGGATTTACCAGCCCCAGCATTTT. This codes for CASSTSGGIYQPQHF.